This TCR beta chain appears in the sequencing data of a study of T cell responses to AZD1222 COVID-19 vaccine. Overall study: Pooling was applied to second doses at about 4 or about 12 weeks. Overall study results and limits: Just a handful of AZD1222 recipients were seropositive at baseline. Donors skewed white British and female; clonal diversity was possibly underestimated. There were vaccine-associated CD4 TCRs across spike, dominant at 160-218 and 743-854.

The repertoire was sequenced with immunoSEQ multiplex PCR; TCRdb's copy has only in-frame clones and lacks some. The table has around 150,000 clones, approximately 94% seen once. J lost 5 bases, V lost 6 bases, and 8 bases had no gene match. CDR3 length: 13 amino acids. Germline CDR1 reads SQVTM; CDR2 reads ANQGSEA. Regarding this clone: Its antigen is still unknown.

The starting material was peripheral blood, obtained on day 0 of AZD1222 vaccination. The chain combines TRBV29-1 with TRBJ1-2; TRBD1 agrees at 8 bases. This TCR was recovered from an adult in good health. CDR3 DNA: TGCAGCGTCCACTGGAACAGGGGGTATGGCTACACCTTC. The encoded protein is CSVHWNRGYGYTF. The full variable domain, rest sourced from reference TRBV29-1 and TRBJ1-2, is SAVISQKPSRDICQRGTSLTIQCQVDSQVTMMFWYRQQPGQSLTLIATANQGSEATYESGFVIDKFPISRPNLTFSTLTVSNMSPEDSSIYLCSVHWNRGYGYTFGSGTRLTVV.